This T cell receptor beta chain stems from a study of OX40 agonist ivuxolimab in advanced cancers. General notes on the study: Ivuxolimab, which targeted the costimulatory receptor OX40 (CD134), was an agonistic, fully human IgG2 monoclonal antibody. Intravenous ivuxolimab was administered to patients every 2 weeks at six dose levels: 0.01, 0.1, 0.3, 1.5, 3 and 10 mg/kg. Of the approximately 50 dose-escalation patients, hepatocellular carcinoma was present in about 19, melanoma in roughly 15, renal cell carcinoma in 9 and head and neck cancer in 9. A male proportion of under 85% and a mean age of 60 years, ranging from about 23 to 79, were recorded for the dose-escalation cohort. Patients were allowed to have had prior anti-PD-1, anti-PD-L1 or anti-CTLA-4 therapy, and roughly 40% of the dose-escalation patients had been treated with checkpoint inhibitors. Three dose-escalation patients achieved partial responses, one with hepatocellular carcinoma and two with cutaneous melanoma. The point of sequencing TCRbeta in the periphery was to test whether ivuxolimab changed TCR sequence diversity and drove clonal T-cell expansion. The monotherapy dose-escalation portion (N of about 52 patients) of the phase I ivuxolimab trial is reported in the paper. Results the study describes overall, beyond this receptor: In the 0.1-3.0 mg/kg groups, partial responders were among the patients with the lowest normalized peripheral clonal expansion, particularly in CD8+ T cells. After ivuxolimab, expanded clones were on average more numerous among CD8+ T cells than among CD4+ T cells. The antigen specificity of the peripheral T cells that underwent clonal expansion was not determined. Clonal expansion of both CD4+ and CD8+ blood T cells was observed from baseline to week 6 at doses 0.1 to 3.0 mg/kg. Low levels of normalized T-cell clonal expansion were also seen in some patients who did not respond.

Patients with a history of autoimmune disease or receiving systemic immunosuppression were excluded from the trial. Peripheral blood for TCR sequencing was collected from all dose cohorts at baseline, on cycle 4 day 1, and on cycle 7 day 1. The samples were taken from a phase I, first-in-human, multicenter, open-label dose-escalation trial of ivuxolimab. The trial enrolled adults with locally advanced or metastatic head and neck squamous cell, hepatocellular, melanoma or renal cell carcinoma. Before TCR sequencing, CD4+ T cells and CD8+ T cells from peripheral blood were sorted into separate populations. Reading from cysteine to phenylalanine, the CDR3 counts 14 amino acids. CDR3 DNA is the only sequence kept; it has 42 bases, read in frame from the first base. CDR1 is given as LNHDA and CDR2 as SQIVND, both from the germline V gene (reference sequence). The V and J ends are trimmed by 4 bases and 4 bases, leaving 13 bases between them.

In this sample, this clone turned up a few times. Its antigen is unknown. The input lacks base qualities; no much larger clone sits a single base away. For sequencing of the TCRbeta CDR3 region, genomic DNA was extracted from the sorted cells. TCRbeta CDR3 regions were sequenced using the immunoSEQ Assay. Not all clones reach the TCRdb copy of this immuneACCESS table, which keeps in-frame sequences only. Checked studies attribute under half of the gap to unresolved V genes and leave the rest unexplained. The sample contains 80,000 or so clones, roughly 90% of them found a single time. The biggest ten clones account for approximately 2.3% of the sample.

This chain is built from TRBV19 and TRBJ1-2; the D gene lacks a confident call. The sequences come from CD4+ or CD8+ T cells sorted from blood, collected in a trial of the OX40 agonist ivuxolimab. The source is an adult with an advanced solid tumor such as melanoma, head and neck, liver or kidney cancer. The DNA reads TGTGCCAGTAGTACCCCCGGGCAGCTCTATGGCTACACCTTC. It translates as CASSTPGQLYGYTF.